The present entry profiles one TCR beta chain with its context. Its antigen remains unidentified. Per-base quality was not reported, and no clone a single base away is much larger than it. At one collaborating source in Seattle, patients were enrolled during active infection and were followed longitudinally through the course of disease. The collaborating institutions used their own protocols to collect whole blood in K2EDTA tubes. For TCRbeta analysis, collaborator samples were shipped as frozen whole blood, as isolated PBMCs, or as DNA extracted from either sample type. This entry belongs to a study of blood T cell repertoires in COVID-19 (dated by TCRdb to 2019 to 2021). A note on the overall study: The collaborator samples originated in the United States, Italy and Spain and spanned the acute and convalescent phases of COVID-19. The material from the prospective study consisted of cDNA or gDNA derived from T cells, B-cell-depleted T cells, or PBMCs. Deeply sampled blood TCRbeta repertoires from subjects exposed to, actively infected with, or recovered from COVID-19 were included in the dataset. A freely available public database, intended as a resource for researchers studying the immune response to SARS-CoV-2, is where the repertoires were released. Samples were obtained from the ongoing ImmuneRACE study (first 160 participants) and from 950 to 1,500 subjects provided by 6 global collaborators. Nearly every sample came with metadata listing a de-identified subject ID, COVID-19 status, age in years and sex. Where HLA class I and class II types were available, the types were taken from metadata supplied by the sample provider, not from assay-based typing. What the authors observed across the whole study: The quantity of clinical and demographic metadata differed by source and by participant and was supplied without curation.

Spanning cysteine to phenylalanine, the CDR3 consists of 15 amino acids. The CDR3 DNA has 45 bases and is translated from base 1. Reading the germline V gene (reference sequence) gives CDR1 LNHDA and CDR2 SQIVND. Trimmed from V: 5 bases; trimmed from J: 0 bases; junction bases lacking a gene match: 6. TCRbeta CDR3 regions were amplified from genomic DNA using the immunoSEQ Assay, a bias-controlled multiplex PCR. Regarding the original processing steps: The number of nucleated cells in each sample was estimated by amplification of reference gene primers within the assay. To quantify the absolute abundance of each unique TCRbeta CDR3 rearrangement, sequence reads were collapsed and filtered. For each sample, productive Simpson clonality was calculated as the square root of Simpson's diversity index over productive rearrangements. TCRdb's version of the immuneACCESS table is confined to in-frame rearrangements and falls short of the full clone set. An unresolved V gene accounts for under half of the shortfall where checked; the remainder is of unknown origin. Clonal size and the V and J genes are those of that table, whereas D and trimming came from the DNA. The sample table lists 300,000 to 350,000 clones, under 90% of them with a count of one. The ten top clones hold roughly 2.8% of the sample.

What was sequenced was peripheral blood. The rearranged chain carries TRBV19 and TRBJ2-7; TRBD1 agrees with 8 junctional bases. The sequence was collected from a woman younger than 45 with COVID-19, enrolled during active disease. Here the CDR3 is given as CASSGGQVPSYEQYF. The sequenced DNA: TGTGCCAGTAGTGGGGGACAGGTCCCCTCCTACGAGCAGTACTTC. Reference TRBV19 and TRBJ2-7 genes cover what lies past the CDR3, so the full variable domain is DGGITQSPKYLFRKEGQNVTLSCEQNLNHDAMYWYRQDPGQGLRLIYYSQIVNDFQKGDIAEGYSVSREKKESFPLTVTSAQKNPTAFYLCASSGGQVPSYEQYFGPGTRLTVT.